This TCR beta chain was recovered during a study of shared clonotypes between healthy human individuals. Looking at the study overall: The cohort had two women and a few men, ages 18 to 49. Whole-study results and caveats: Naive CD4 clonotypes were shared across several donors at 4.5% to 6%. In general, naive subsets displayed greater estimated richness than memory subsets did.

This clone was picked up one time. Its antigen is as yet unknown. Germline V gives CDR1 SGHRS, CDR2 YFSETQ. The CDR3 length is 16 residues. The V end was cut by 1 base, the J end by 1 base, with 11 bases between. TCRdb's table, derived via immunoSEQ multiplex PCR, lists solely in-frame clones and lacks some. The sample has about 2.3 million clones; approximately 90% are singletons. This TCR came from a man aged 18 to 29 in good health. Some clones in this sample may be carry-over from other donors' samples. What was sequenced was naive CD4+ T cells from PBMCs. Stated subset: CD45RA+ positively selected. The V and J genes are TRBV5-1 and TRBJ2-2; D might be TRBD1 (5 bases). The DNA for the CDR3 is TGCGCCAGCAGCTTGTCAGGGTCCCTGAACACCGGGGAGCTGTTTTTT. This encodes CASSLSGSLNTGELFF. The whole variable domain, filled in from reference TRBV5-1 and TRBJ2-2, reads KAGVTQTPRYLIKTRGQQVTLSCSPISGHRSVSWYQQTPGQGLQFLFEYFSETQRNKGNFPGRFSGRQFSNSRSEMNVSTLELGDSALYLCASSLSGSLNTGELFFGEGSRLTVL.